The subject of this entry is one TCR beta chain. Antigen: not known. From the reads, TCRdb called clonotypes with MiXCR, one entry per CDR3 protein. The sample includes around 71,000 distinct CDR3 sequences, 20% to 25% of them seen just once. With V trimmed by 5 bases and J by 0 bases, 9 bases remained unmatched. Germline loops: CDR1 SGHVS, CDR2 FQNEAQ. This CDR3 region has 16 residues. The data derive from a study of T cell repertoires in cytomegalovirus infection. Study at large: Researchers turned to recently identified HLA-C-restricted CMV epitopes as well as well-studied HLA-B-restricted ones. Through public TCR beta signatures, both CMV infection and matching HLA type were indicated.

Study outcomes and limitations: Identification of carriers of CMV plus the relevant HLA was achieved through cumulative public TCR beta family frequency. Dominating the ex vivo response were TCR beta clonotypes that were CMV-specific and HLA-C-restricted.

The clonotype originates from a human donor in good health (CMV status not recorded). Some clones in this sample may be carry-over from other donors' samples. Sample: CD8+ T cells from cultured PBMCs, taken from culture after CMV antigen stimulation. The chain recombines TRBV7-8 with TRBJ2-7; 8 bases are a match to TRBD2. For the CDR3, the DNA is TGTGCCAGCAGCCCTGGAGCGGGGGCCTTCTCCTACGAGCAGTACTTC. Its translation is CASSPGAGAFSYEQYF.